Listed here are 17 T cell receptor beta chains from one sample, sequenced in a study of shared clonotypes between healthy human individuals. CD45RO-negative, CCR7-selected cells formed the naive CD8 fraction, which excluded terminally differentiated effector memory CD45RA+ cells. Some clones are missing from TCRdb's copy, which holds only in-frame ones; the method was immunoSEQ multiplex PCR. Altogether approximately 2,200,000 clones are present, under 95% being singletons, with the ten largest covering 1.5% to 2%. Sequenced material: naive CD8+ T cells from PBMCs. The receptors originated from a man in his late teens or twenties in good health. Some clones in this sample may be carry-over from other donors' samples.

The rearrangement links TRBV29-1 to TRBJ1-2; D uncertain. Trimming removed 4 bases from V and 0 bases from J, with 12 bases in between. From germline, CDR1 is SQVTM and CDR2 ANQGSEA. The CDR3 length is 14 residues. In DNA form, the CDR3 reads TGCAGCGTTGCGGCAGCGCACTCTAACTATGGCTACACCTTC. Translated, it gives CSVAAAHSNYGYTF.

The chain has TRBV20-1 and TRBJ2-1; D remains ambiguous. Germline V gene data show CDR1 as DFQATT and CDR2 as SNEGSKA (reference sequence). Between the trimmed V and J ends, which lost 3 bases and 5 bases, there was a span of 5 bases. The CDR3 contains 11 residues. The CDR3: CSAREHNEQFF. The CDR3 nucleotides read TGCAGTGCTAGGGAGCACAATGAGCAGTTCTTC.

This chain joins TRBV11-2 and TRBJ2-5, with TRBD1 matching over 11 bases. J gave up 4 bases and V 6 bases, and 7 bases lay outside the gene matches. CDR1 and CDR2 from the germline V gene are SGHAT and FQNNGV. The CDR3 totals 15 residues. CDR3 in DNA: TGTGCCAGCAGGTGGGGGACAGGGGGTCGAGAGACCCAGTACTTC. The encoded protein is CASRWGTGGRETQYF.

The chain carries TRBV5-5 and TRBJ2-7; D gene uncertain. Trimming left V 9 bases short and J 0 bases short, with 16 bases between. Germline V gene data show CDR1 as SGHKS and CDR2 as YYEKEE (reference sequence). There are 14 residues in the CDR3. The CDR3 region is CATAASRSSYEQYF. The CDR3 DNA reads as TGTGCCACCGCCGCGTCCCGCAGCTCCTACGAGCAGTACTTC.

The J gene is TRBJ2-7, the V gene TRBV19; unclear D gene. V lost 6 bases, J lost 1 base, and 16 bases lay in between. Germline values: CDR1 LNHDA, CDR2 SQIVND (reference sequence). CDR3 size: 15 residues. The chain's CDR3 is CASSVSAGPSYEQYF. CDR3 sequence (DNA): TGTGCCAGTAGCGTATCGGCAGGCCCTTCCTACGAGCAGTACTTC.

This chain uses TRBV6-1 with TRBJ2-1; 12 bases fit TRBD2. This CDR3 comprises 20 residues. The V gene's germline CDR1 is MNHNS and CDR2 SASEGT. V was pared by 3 bases and J by 5 bases, with 17 bases of the junction left unmatched. This CDR3 reads CASSDHPRTSGEIGNNEQFF. DNA of the CDR3: TGTGCCAGCAGTGATCATCCCAGGACTAGCGGGGAGATAGGAAACAATGAGCAGTTCTTC.

The chain uses TRBV11-3 and TRBJ1-2, with D possibly TRBD1 on 5 matching bases. This CDR3 spans 15 amino acids. V was pared by 0 bases and J by 3 bases, with 11 bases between. Per germline, CDR1 SGHNT and CDR2 YENEEA. CDR3 nucleotide sequence: TGTGCCAGCAGCTTAGATGGGGGACTCGACTATGGCTACACCTTC. It encodes CASSLDGGLDYGYTF. Supplemented by reference TRBV11-3 and TRBJ1-2, the full variable domain reads EAGVVQSPRYKIIEKKQPVAFWCNPISGHNTLYWYLQNLGQGPELLIRYENEEAVDDSQLPKDRFSAERLKGVDSTLKIQPAELGDSAVYLCASSLDGGLDYGYTFGSGTRLTVV.

The chain is built from TRBV11-1 and TRBJ2-7; 9 positions match TRBD2. This CDR3 spans 16 amino acids. Trimming removed 7 bases from V and 6 bases from J; junction bases left unmatched: 16. Per germline, CDR1 SGHAT and CDR2 FQDESV (reference sequence). CDR3 nucleotides: TGTGCCAGCACCATAGGTGGTAGCGGGAGAGCTGGCGAGCAGTACTTC. It specifies CASTIGGSGRAGEQYF.

The gene calls are TRBV5-1 and TRBJ2-5, with D tentatively TRBD2 (6 bases). V was trimmed by 2 bases and J by 2 bases, leaving 13 bases between them. The CDR3 consists of 15 residues. Germline values: CDR1 SGHRS, CDR2 YFSETQ. CDR3: CASSFPWRDQETQYF. The CDR3 nucleotides are TGCGCCAGCAGCTTTCCCTGGCGGGATCAAGAGACCCAGTACTTC.

On this clone itself: Other DNA variants within this sample encode the same CDR3. This rearrangement joins TRBV12-5 to TRBJ2-5, with D perhaps TRBD1 or TRBD2 (5 bases each). CDR3 length: 12 amino acids. The V gene lost 1 base and the J gene lost 5 bases, with 5 bases spanning the gap. Germline V CDR1 and CDR2: LGHNT, FRNRAP. CDR3 DNA sequence: TGTGCTAGTGGTTTGGGGGGGGAGACCCAGTACTTC. This sequence encodes CASGLGGETQYF. The complete variable domain, with remaining parts taken from reference TRBV12-5 and TRBJ2-5, reads DARVTQTPRHKVTEMGQEVTMRCQPILGHNTVFWYRQTMMQGLELLAYFRNRAPLDDSGMPKDRFSAEMPDATLATLKIQPSEPRDSAVYFCASGLGGETQYFGPGTRLLVL.

This clone has only a few counts. Sequence at one end of the junction differs from germline and may be a read error. CDR3 in amino acids: CRLITRAFF. The CDR3 DNA reads as TGCCGACTCATAACCCGGGCTTTCTTT. V is TRBV7-3 and J is TRBJ1-1, with D hard to call. Germline assignment: CDR1 SGHTA and CDR2 FQGTGA. This CDR3 is 9 amino acids long.

V is TRBV27 and J is TRBJ2-7; D gene ambiguous. The CDR3 runs 14 residues. V was trimmed by 6 bases and J by 4 bases, leaving 16 bases between them. Per germline, CDR1 MNHEY and CDR2 SMNVEV (reference sequence). CDR3 DNA sequence: TGTGCCAGCAGACTCTGGGCCGTCCCGTACGAGCAGTACTTC. It yields the protein CASRLWAVPYEQYF.

This chain joins TRBV7-9 and TRBJ2-6, with 9 bases aligning to TRBD1. Germline assignment: CDR1 SEHNR and CDR2 FQNEAQ (reference sequence). This CDR3 is built from 18 residues. V shed 2 bases and J 3 bases; nucleotides not matched to a gene: 8. This chain's CDR3 is CASSLRVDRGRGANVLTF. CDR3 sequence (DNA): TGTGCCAGCAGCTTAAGAGTGGACAGGGGTCGTGGGGCCAACGTCCTGACTTTC.

The V call is TRBV4-1, the J call TRBJ1-4; D unresolved. Per germline, CDR1 MGHRA and CDR2 YSYEKL. This CDR3 region has 14 residues. V lost 0 bases to trimming and J lost 3 bases, with 5 bases between them. As DNA, the CDR3 is TGCGCCAGCAGCCAAGATCTGGCTAATGAAAAACTGTTTTTT. Amino acids: CASSQDLANEKLFF.

The rearrangement links TRBV29-1 to TRBJ1-3; perhaps TRBD1 as D (5 bases). The V end was cut by 1 base, the J end by 6 bases, with 10 bases between. The germline CDR1 and CDR2 sequences are SQVTM and ANQGSEA. The CDR3 consists of 13 residues. The CDR3 protein is CSVEAGNINTIYF. In DNA form, the CDR3 reads TGCAGCGTTGAAGCAGGGAATATAAACACCATATATTTT. Full variable domain (outside the CDR3, taken from reference TRBV29-1 and TRBJ1-3): SAVISQKPSRDICQRGTSLTIQCQVDSQVTMMFWYRQQPGQSLTLIATANQGSEATYESGFVIDKFPISRPNLTFSTLTVSNMSPEDSSIYLCSVEAGNINTIYFGEGSWLTVV.

The V gene is TRBV4-1, the J gene TRBJ2-7; TRBD1 matches 10 bases. The germline gives CDR1 MGHRA, CDR2 YSYEKL. Germline trimming cut 5 bases from V and 4 bases from J; bases unmatched to any gene: 8. The CDR3 sequence is 15 residues long. CDR3 DNA: TGCGCCAGCAGCTACAGACAGGGGGCGGGTTACGAGCAGTACTTC. It translates to CASSYRQGAGYEQYF.

This clone was detected only once. The gene calls are TRBV27 and TRBJ2-7; D is possibly TRBD1 (5 bases). The CDR3 is 15 residues long. The germline gives CDR1 MNHEY, CDR2 SMNVEV (reference sequence). CDR3 amino acids: CAIQGKMVSSYEQYF. The CDR3 region has the DNA TGTGCAATCCAGGGTAAAATGGTAAGCTCCTACGAGCAGTACTTC.